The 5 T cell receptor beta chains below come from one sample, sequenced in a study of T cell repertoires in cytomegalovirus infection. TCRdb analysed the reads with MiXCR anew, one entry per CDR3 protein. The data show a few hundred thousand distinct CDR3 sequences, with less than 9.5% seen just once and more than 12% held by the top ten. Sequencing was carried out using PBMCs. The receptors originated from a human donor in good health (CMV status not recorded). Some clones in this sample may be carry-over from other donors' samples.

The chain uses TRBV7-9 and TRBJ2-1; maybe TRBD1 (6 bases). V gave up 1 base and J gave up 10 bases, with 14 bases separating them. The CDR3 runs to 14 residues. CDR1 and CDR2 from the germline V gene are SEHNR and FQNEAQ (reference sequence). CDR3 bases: TGTGCCAGCAGCTTAGTAGGGACACTTGGGGAGCAGTTCTTC. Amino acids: CASSLVGTLGEQFF.

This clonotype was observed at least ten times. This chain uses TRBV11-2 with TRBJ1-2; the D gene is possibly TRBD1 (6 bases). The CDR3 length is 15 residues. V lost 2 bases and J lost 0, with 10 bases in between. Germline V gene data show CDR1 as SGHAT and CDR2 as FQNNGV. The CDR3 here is CASSLTDSPNYGYTF. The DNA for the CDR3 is TGTGCCAGCAGCTTAACGGACAGCCCTAACTATGGCTACACCTTC.

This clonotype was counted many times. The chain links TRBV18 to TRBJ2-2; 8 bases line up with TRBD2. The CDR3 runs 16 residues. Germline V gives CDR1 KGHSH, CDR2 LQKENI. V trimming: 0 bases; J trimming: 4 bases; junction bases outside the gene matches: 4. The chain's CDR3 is CASSPPGLGPTGELFF. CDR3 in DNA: TGTGCCAGCTCACCACCGGGACTAGGGCCCACCGGGGAGCTGTTTTTT.

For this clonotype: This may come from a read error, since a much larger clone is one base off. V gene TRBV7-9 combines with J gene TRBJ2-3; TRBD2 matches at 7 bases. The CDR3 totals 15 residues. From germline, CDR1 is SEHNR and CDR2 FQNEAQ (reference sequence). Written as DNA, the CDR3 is TGTGCCAGCAGCCCCGCGTTTGGGGAGGGAGATACGCAGTGTTTT. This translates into CASSPAFGEGDTQCF.

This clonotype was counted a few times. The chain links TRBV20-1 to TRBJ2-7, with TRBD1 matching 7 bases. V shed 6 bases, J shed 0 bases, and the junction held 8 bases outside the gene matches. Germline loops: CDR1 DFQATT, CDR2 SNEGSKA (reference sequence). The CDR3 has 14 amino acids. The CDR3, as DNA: TGCAGTGCAACCCGGGACAGTGTCTCCTACGAGCAGTACTTC. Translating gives CSATRDSVSYEQYF.